The 28 T cell receptor beta chains below come from one sample, sequenced in a study of Graves' ophthalmopathy and Graves' hyperthyroidism. Amplification from RNA transcripts yielded the TCR beta CDR3 regions. Second-round multiplex PCR followed a first-round RT-PCR using HTBI primers. TCRdb independently ran MiXCR on the multiplex PCR reads; one entry per CDR3 protein. Of over 11,000 distinct CDR3 sequences listed, about 50% are singletons. Sequenced: peripheral blood. These receptors were taken from a woman aged 25 to 39 with Graves' ophthalmopathy.

This clonotype has ten or more counts. V is TRBV20-1 and J is TRBJ2-1; D is possibly TRBD2 (5 bases). Deletions cut 3 bases from V and 4 bases from J, with 10 bases between. There are 13 residues in the CDR3. The germline V gene encodes CDR1 DFQATT and CDR2 SNEGSKA (reference sequence). The CDR3 bases are TGCAGTGCTAGCGTTAGCGAGTACAATGAGCAGTTCTTC. This sequence encodes CSASVSEYNEQFF.

The chain is built from TRBV10-3 and TRBJ1-6, with D unresolved. The germline CDR1 and CDR2 sequences are ENHRY and SYGVKD. The V end lost 6 bases, the J end lost 7 bases, and 10 bases lay between the germline ends. The CDR3 extends over 13 amino acids. CDR3 region: CAIRPGENSPLHF. CDR3 coding DNA: TGTGCCATCAGGCCAGGTGAAAATTCACCCCTCCACTTT.

This clonotype was counted at least ten times. The chain uses TRBV20-1 and TRBJ2-7, with D hard to call. Trimming removed 5 bases from V and 1 base from J, with 6 bases in between. This CDR3 has 11 amino acids. Germline V gene lookup returns CDR1 DFQATT and CDR2 SNEGSKA (reference sequence). The CDR3: CSAGPSYEQYF. In DNA form, the CDR3 reads TGCAGTGCTGGGCCATCCTACGAGCAGTACTTC.

The rearrangement joins TRBV7-2 to TRBJ2-1; D ambiguous. CDR3 length: 13 amino acids. Between the trimmed V and J ends, which lost 1 base and 4 bases, there was a span of 5 bases. Per the germline V gene, CDR1 is SGHTA and CDR2 is FQGNSA. The CDR3 DNA reads as TGTGCCAGCAGCTTAGACAGATACAATGAGCAGTTCTTC. It codes for CASSLDRYNEQFF. The variable domain in full, with the rest retrieved from reference TRBV7-2 and TRBJ2-1, is GAGVSQSPSNKVTEKGKDVELRCDPISGHTALYWYRQSLGQGLEFLIYFQGNSAPDKSGLPSDRFSAERTGGSVSTLTIQRTQQEDSAVYLCASSLDRYNEQFFGPGTRLTVL.

The V and J genes are TRBV5-8 and TRBJ1-5; no clear D. Germline values: CDR1 SGHTS, CDR2 YDEGEE. The CDR3 sequence is 14 residues long. The ends were cut back, 0 bases at V and 9 bases at J, with 13 bases in the middle. CDR3 loop: CASSLVAVETPQHF. CDR3 DNA sequence: TGTGCCAGCAGCTTGGTGGCAGTAGAGACGCCCCAGCATTTT.

The chain carries TRBV5-1 and TRBJ2-7; 9 nucleotides line up with TRBD1. Germline loops: CDR1 SGHRS, CDR2 YFSETQ. The CDR3 has 13 amino acids. The V segment lost 7 bases and the J segment 7 bases; nucleotides outside the gene matches: 9. The DNA of the CDR3 is TGCGCCAGCGAGGGACAGGGTAGAGGGGAGCAGTACTTC. Residues: CASEGQGRGEQYF.

This clonotype was seen more than once but under ten times. This chain joins TRBV7-2 and TRBJ2-5; D not certain. V lost 1 base and J lost 1, with 13 bases in between. Germline CDR1 reads SGHTA; CDR2 reads FQGNSA. This CDR3 comprises 16 residues. The CDR3 DNA reads TGTGCCAGCAGCTTAGGTTCGGCAGCGATCCAAGAGACCCAGTACTTC. Residues: CASSLGSAAIQETQYF.

The chain recombines TRBV6-5 with TRBJ2-5; 8 positions agree with TRBD1. After removal of 2 bases from V and 6 bases from J, the junction contained 2 bases not matched to a gene. The CDR3 is made up of 13 amino acids. The germline V gene encodes CDR1 MNHEY and CDR2 SVGAGI. The CDR3 nucleotides read TGTGCCAGCAGTTACAACAGGGGGAAGACCCAGTACTTC. Its protein is CASSYNRGKTQYF.

This clonotype occurred many times. V gene TRBV2 combines with J gene TRBJ2-7, with 7 bases that match TRBD2. The CDR3 has 11 amino acids. V lost 6 bases, J lost 6 bases, and 2 bases stayed unmatched. Germline V gene data show CDR1 as SNHLY and CDR2 as FYNNEI. The CDR3 DNA sequence: TGTGCCAGCAGCCTAGCGGCCGAGCAGTACTTC. Protein: CASSLAAEQYF. The full variable domain, in which reference TRBV2 and TRBJ2-7 provide the parts outside the CDR3, is EPEVTQTPSHQVTQMGQEVILRCVPISNHLYFYWYRQILGQKVEFLVSFYNNEISEKSEIFDDQFSVERPDGSNFTLKIRSTKLEDSAMYFCASSLAAEQYFGPGTRLTVT.

This chain joins TRBV29-1 and TRBJ2-7; 11 bases line up with TRBD2. CDR1 is SQVTM and CDR2 is ANQGSEA in the germline V gene. The CDR3 length is 14 residues. Trimming removed 1 base from V and 4 bases from J; junction bases left unmatched: 3. The CDR3 bases are TGCAGCGTTGAAGGTACTAGCGGGAGTTACGAGCAGTACTTC. Translated: CSVEGTSGSYEQYF.

The genes are TRBV4-2 and TRBJ2-7; 10 bases match TRBD1. This CDR3 comprises 16 residues. The germline V gene has CDR1 LGHNA and CDR2 YNFKEQ. Trimming took 0 bases from V and 3 from J; bases not matched to a gene: 5. CDR3 protein: CASSQDYGDRGYEQYF. Written as DNA, the CDR3 is TGTGCCAGCAGCCAAGATTATGGGGACAGGGGCTACGAGCAGTACTTC.

The chain has TRBV12-3 or TRBV12-4 and TRBJ2-5; D is unclear. The ends were cut back, 5 bases at V and 3 bases at J, with 16 bases in the middle. The CDR3 has 15 amino acids. The CDR3 reads CASSRHRSNEETQYF. CDR3 in DNA: TGTGCCAGCAGTCGTCATCGGTCAAATGAAGAGACCCAGTACTTC.

By share of the sample, this clonotype is medium-sized. The gene calls are TRBV7-9 and TRBJ1-1; 7 bases align to TRBD1. This CDR3 has 14 amino acids. Germline V gene data show CDR1 as SEHNR and CDR2 as FQNEAQ (reference sequence). The trim removed 1 base at V and 5 bases at J, leaving 4 bases unmatched. The CDR3 region is CASSLGSGGTEAFF. The DNA for the CDR3 is TGTGCCAGCAGCTTAGGGTCAGGGGGGACTGAAGCTTTCTTT. The variable domain in full, completed from reference TRBV7-9 and TRBJ1-1, reads DTGVSQNPRHKITKRGQNVTFRCDPISEHNRLYWYRQTLGQGPEFLTYFQNEAQLEKSRLLSDRFSAERPKGSFSTLEIQRTEQGDSAMYLCASSLGSGGTEAFFGQGTRLTVV.

The chain couples TRBV5-5 to TRBJ2-6, with 7 bases matching TRBD1. Unmatched junction bases numbered 3, after V lost 4 bases and J lost 2 bases. The germline V gene encodes CDR1 SGHKS and CDR2 YYEKEE (reference sequence). There are 15 residues in the CDR3. CDR3 residues: CASSNDRAGANVLTF. In nucleotides, the CDR3 is TGTGCCAGCAGCAACGACAGGGCTGGGGCCAACGTCCTGACTTTC.

Comments on this clonotype: Since the CDR3 does not end with the conserved phenylalanine or tryptophan, this likely comes from a read error. V and J are TRBV10-1 and TRBJ2-2; possibly TRBD2 for D (6 bases). Germline CDR1 reads WNHNN; CDR2 reads SYGVQD (reference sequence). This CDR3 has 16 amino acids. The CDR3 protein is CANSEMAIGSFGELFS. For the CDR3, the DNA is TGCGCCAACAGTGAAATGGCTATCGGGAGTTTCGGGGAGCTGTTTTCT.

This clonotype is medium-sized (0.01 to 0.1%) by share. In DNA form, the CDR3 reads TGTGCCAGCAGCCAATGGGCCCGCACAGATACGCAGTATTTT. This codes for CASSQWARTDTQYF. The chain has TRBV14 and TRBJ2-3; D is undetermined. Germline V gives CDR1 SGHDN, CDR2 FVKESK. Trimming removed 2 bases at V and 1 base at J, with 7 bases between. This CDR3 region has 14 residues.

To note about this clonotype: Because the CDR3's place on the DNA is in doubt, the DNA is left out and the CDR3 is given as listed by TCRdb. The chain employs TRBV5-1 and TRBJ2-7; the table's D call, TRBD1, was not checked against the DNA. The CDR3 length equals 19 residues, ends included. CDR1 and CDR2 from the germline V gene are SGHRS and YFSETQ. CDR3 protein: CASSFYICSAPHTSYEQYF.

This chain joins TRBV20-1 and TRBJ2-7, with 8 bases that match TRBD2. The CDR3 extends over 13 amino acids. Germline trimming cut 5 bases from V and 6 bases from J; bases unmatched to any gene: 9. Germline V gene data show CDR1 as DFQATT and CDR2 as SNEGSKA (reference sequence). The CDR3 bases are TGCAGTGCTCGAGCGGGAGTTGGGGGCGAGCAGTACTTC. It is translated as CSARAGVGGEQYF.

On this clonotype: This may stem from a read error, because a much larger clone lies one nucleotide away. The J gene is TRBJ2-3, the V gene TRBV7-9; TRBD2 agrees at 9 bases. The CDR3 covers 14 residues. Germline-derived CDR1 and CDR2 are SEHNR and FQNEAQ (reference sequence). Losses at the gene ends were 10 bases for V and 2 bases for J; bases not matched to a gene: 7. This CDR3 is CATGPSGNTDTQYF. CDR3 nucleotides: TGTGCCACCGGGCCTAGCGGGAACACAGATACGCAGTATTTT.

The chain carries TRBV7-9 and TRBJ1-6; TRBD1 is a possible D gene (6 bases). CDR3 size: 17 residues. The V end lost 0 bases, the J end lost 5 bases, and 14 bases lay between the germline ends. Germline-derived CDR1 and CDR2 are SEHNR and FQNEAQ (reference sequence). CDR3 residues: CASSLAFGGRNNSPLHF. For the CDR3, the DNA is TGTGCCAGCAGCTTAGCTTTCGGGGGGCGCAATAATTCACCCCTCCACTTT.

This sequence joins TRBV2 and TRBJ1-2; TRBD1 aligns across 7 bases. CDR3 length equals 15 residues. Germline CDR1 SNHLY, CDR2 FYNNEI. The trim removed 8 bases at V and 4 bases at J, leaving 13 bases unmatched. The CDR3 loop reads CASLGTATSLYGYTF. CDR3 sequence (DNA): TGTGCCAGCCTCGGGACAGCCACATCGCTCTATGGCTACACCTTC.

Relative to its sample, this clonotype is medium-sized (0.01 to 0.1%). The rearrangement links TRBV19 to TRBJ2-3; 11 positions agree with TRBD2. In germline, CDR1 is LNHDA, CDR2 SQIVND (reference sequence). The CDR3 has 15 amino acids. Germline trimming cut 6 bases from V and 4 bases from J; bases unmatched to any gene: 6. In DNA, the CDR3 is TGTGCCAGTAGCTCGACTAGCGGGACGGCAGATACGCAGTATTTT. Protein: CASSSTSGTADTQYF.

This chain uses TRBV5-8 with TRBJ2-3, with 7 bases matching TRBD2. The CDR3 runs to 17 residues. The germline CDR1 and CDR2 sequences are SGHTS and YDEGEE. With V trimmed by 1 base and J by 0 bases, 8 bases remained unmatched. The CDR3 region has the DNA TGTGCCAGCAGCTTGAAGAGGTCTAGCGGAAGCACAGATACGCAGTATTTT. Amino acid sequence: CASSLKRSSGSTDTQYF.

This clonotype was picked up many times. The rearrangement joins TRBV12-3 or TRBV12-4 to TRBJ2-1; 7 bases line up with TRBD2. V trimming: 5 bases; J trimming: 7 bases; junction bases outside the gene matches: 11. The CDR3 covers 15 residues. This chain's CDR3 is CASSPRLVGGNEQFF. The CDR3 coding sequence is TGTGCCAGCAGTCCGAGACTAGTGGGGGGGAATGAGCAGTTCTTC.

The V call is TRBV9, the J call TRBJ2-5, with TRBD2 as a possible D gene (6 bases). CDR3 length: 18 amino acids. Germline V gene sequence: CDR1 SGDLS, CDR2 YYNGEE. V was pared by 4 bases and J by 7 bases, with 29 bases between. CDR3 nucleotides: TGTGCCAGCAGCTATCCGGGAGACCCCGGGACTGCACGAGGGACCCAGTACTTC. The encoded protein is CASSYPGDPGTARGTQYF.

Note on this clonotype: A much larger clone sits a single nucleotide away, making a read error possible. The rearrangement joins TRBV10-3 to TRBJ2-5; 10 bases agree with TRBD2. Germline V CDR1 and CDR2: ENHRY, SYGVKD. The CDR3 is made up of 15 amino acids. CDR3 region: CAISSGLAPQETQCF. CDR3 bases: TGTGCCATCAGTTCGGGACTAGCGCCGCAAGAGACCCAGTGCTTC.

As regards this clonotype: Given a much more abundant clone one base away, this may be a read error. The gene calls are TRBV7-2 and TRBJ1-2; no definite D call. The CDR3 is made up of 13 amino acids. Germline CDR1 reads SGHTA; CDR2 reads FQGNSA. CDR3 protein: CASSYDPNCGYTF. The CDR3 bases are TGTGCCAGCAGCTACGATCCGAACTGTGGCTACACCTTC.

This clonotype was recorded a few times. V and J are TRBV11-2 and TRBJ1-2; D is unresolved. The CDR3 is 11 residues long. From germline, CDR1 is SGHAT and CDR2 FQNNGV. Trimming took off 3 bases at V and 10 bases at J, with 9 bases between the two ends. CDR3 sequence reads: CASSLYSDYTF. The CDR3 region has the DNA TGTGCCAGCAGCTTGTACTCCGACTACACCTTC.